This T cell receptor (beta chain) was observed in a study of T cell changes during pregnancy in multiple sclerosis. Libraries were prepared by immunoSEQ multiplex PCR; TCRdb keeps only in-frame clonotypes and omits some of them. The table records 45,000 to 60,000 clones, almost 95% of them present only once. The receptor was derived from a female donor with multiple sclerosis, enrolled in a pregnancy study. The input for sequencing was CD4+ T cells from peripheral blood mononuclear cells, taken in the third trimester of pregnancy.

The DNA of the CDR3 is TGCAGCGCCAGAGCAGGGTGGACTAACTATGGCTACACCTTC. It encodes CSARAGWTNYGYTF. This chain connects TRBV29-1 to TRBJ1-2; D is possibly TRBD1 (5 bases). This CDR3 has 14 amino acids. Germline assignment: CDR1 SQVTM and CDR2 ANQGSEA. V lost 7 bases and J lost 0, with 15 bases in between.